This T cell receptor (beta chain) was captured by sequencing in a study of PD-1 blockade in classical Hodgkin lymphoma. As for the study in general: Administration of nivolumab to patients was at 3 mg/kg intravenously every 2 weeks.

Germline assignment: CDR1 MNHNS and CDR2 SASEGT. With 4 bases removed from V and 5 bases from J, the gap between germline ends came to 12 bases. This CDR3 has 13 residues. Every patient was affected by relapse after autologous stem cell transplantation, while exposure to brentuximab vedotin was not uniform. As regards this clone: Its antigen remains unknown.

Repertoires were generated with immunoSEQ multiplex PCR, while TCRdb's copy carries only in-frame clones and drops some. The sample consists of 15,000 to 20,000 clones, around 79% of them appearing once. Study-wide results and limits: Reported baseline diversity: healthy donors highest, relapsed/refractory patients lowest. It was among complete responders that baseline diversity resembled that of newly diagnosed patients. Exclusion was the outcome for patients who began nivolumab under 1 year after ASCT.

The source of this sequence is a human donor with classical Hodgkin lymphoma. The specimen comprised peripheral blood mononuclear cells (PBMCs), sampled before the second cycle of nivolumab. This chain links TRBV6-1 with TRBJ2-7, with D maybe TRBD1 (5 bases). In DNA form, the CDR3 reads TGTGCCAGCAGTGGGCAGGGCACCCACGAGCAGTACTTC. Translating gives CASSGQGTHEQYF.